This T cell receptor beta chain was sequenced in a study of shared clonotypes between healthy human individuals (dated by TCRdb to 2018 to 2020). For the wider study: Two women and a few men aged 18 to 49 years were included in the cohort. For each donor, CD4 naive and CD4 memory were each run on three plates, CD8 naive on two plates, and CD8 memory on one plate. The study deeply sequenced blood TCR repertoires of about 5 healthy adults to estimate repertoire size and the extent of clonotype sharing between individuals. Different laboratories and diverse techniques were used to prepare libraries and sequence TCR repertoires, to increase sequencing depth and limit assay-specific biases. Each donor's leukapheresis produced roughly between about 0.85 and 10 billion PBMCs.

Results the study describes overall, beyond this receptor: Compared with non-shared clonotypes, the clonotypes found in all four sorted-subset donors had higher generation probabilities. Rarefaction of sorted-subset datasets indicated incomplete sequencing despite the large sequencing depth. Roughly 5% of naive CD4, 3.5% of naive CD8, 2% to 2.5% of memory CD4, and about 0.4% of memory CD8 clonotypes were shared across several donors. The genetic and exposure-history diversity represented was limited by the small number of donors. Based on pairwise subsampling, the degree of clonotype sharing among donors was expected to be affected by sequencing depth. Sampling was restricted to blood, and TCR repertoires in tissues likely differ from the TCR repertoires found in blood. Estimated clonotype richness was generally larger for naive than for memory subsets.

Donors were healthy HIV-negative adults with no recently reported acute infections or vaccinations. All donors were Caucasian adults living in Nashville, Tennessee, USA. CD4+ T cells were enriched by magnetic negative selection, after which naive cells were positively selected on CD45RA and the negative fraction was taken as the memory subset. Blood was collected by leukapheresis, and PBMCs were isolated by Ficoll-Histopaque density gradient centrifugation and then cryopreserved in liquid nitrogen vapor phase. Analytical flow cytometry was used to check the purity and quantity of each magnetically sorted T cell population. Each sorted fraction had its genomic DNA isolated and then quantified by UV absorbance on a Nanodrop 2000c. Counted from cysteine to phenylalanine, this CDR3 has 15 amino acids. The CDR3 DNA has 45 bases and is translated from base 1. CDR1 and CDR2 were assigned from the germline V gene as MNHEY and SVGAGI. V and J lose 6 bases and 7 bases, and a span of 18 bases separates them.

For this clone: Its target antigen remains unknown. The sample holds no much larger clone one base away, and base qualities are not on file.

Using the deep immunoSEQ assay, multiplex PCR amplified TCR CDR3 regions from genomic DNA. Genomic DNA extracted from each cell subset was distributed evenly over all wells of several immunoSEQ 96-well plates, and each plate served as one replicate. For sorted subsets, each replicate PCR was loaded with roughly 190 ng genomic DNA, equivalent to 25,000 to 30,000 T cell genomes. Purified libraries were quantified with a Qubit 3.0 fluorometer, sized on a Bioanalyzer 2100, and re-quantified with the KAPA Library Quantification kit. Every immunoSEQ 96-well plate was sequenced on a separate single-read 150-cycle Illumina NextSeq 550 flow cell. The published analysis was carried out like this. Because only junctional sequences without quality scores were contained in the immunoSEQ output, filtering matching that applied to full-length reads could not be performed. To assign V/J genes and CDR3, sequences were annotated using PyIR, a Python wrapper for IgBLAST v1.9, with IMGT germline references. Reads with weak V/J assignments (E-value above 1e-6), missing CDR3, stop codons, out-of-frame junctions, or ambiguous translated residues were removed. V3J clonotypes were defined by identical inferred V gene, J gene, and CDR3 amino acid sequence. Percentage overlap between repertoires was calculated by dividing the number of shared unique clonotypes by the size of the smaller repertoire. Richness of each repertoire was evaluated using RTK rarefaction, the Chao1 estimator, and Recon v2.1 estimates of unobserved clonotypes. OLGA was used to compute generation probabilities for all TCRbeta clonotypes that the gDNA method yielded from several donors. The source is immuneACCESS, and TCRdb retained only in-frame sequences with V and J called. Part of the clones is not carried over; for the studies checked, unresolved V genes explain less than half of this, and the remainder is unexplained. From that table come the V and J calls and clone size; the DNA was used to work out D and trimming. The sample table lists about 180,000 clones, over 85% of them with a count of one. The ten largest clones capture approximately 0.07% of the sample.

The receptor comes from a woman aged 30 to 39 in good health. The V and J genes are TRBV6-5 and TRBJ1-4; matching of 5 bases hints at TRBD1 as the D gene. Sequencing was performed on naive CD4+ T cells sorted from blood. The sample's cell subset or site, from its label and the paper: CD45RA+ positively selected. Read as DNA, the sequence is TGTGCCAGCAGGCCCCGAACAGGATTTACTGAAAAACTGTTTTTT. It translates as CASRPRTGFTEKLFF.